One TCR beta chain is described in this entry. Its antigen is unidentified. This entry comes from a study of T-cell memory formation after mild COVID-19. Study background: Clusters of TCRs were largely donor specific. Findings of the study overall: While clones contracting from day 15 to 85 were balanced between CD4 and CD8, later expanders leaned CD4+. Specificity for SARS-CoV-2 was not confirmed among the second-wave clones peaking on day 37.

The V gene end was trimmed by 8 bases and the J gene end by 0 bases; junction bases not matched to a gene: 5. CDR3 size: 15 residues. Germline V CDR1 and CDR2: SGHRS, YFSETQ. TCRalpha and TCRbeta libraries used 5'RACE with constant-segment primers and UMIs. MiXCR, applied by TCRdb to the 5' RACE reads, yields one record per CDR3 protein. The sample includes more than 350,000 distinct CDR3 sequences, under 25% of them seen just once. Material: PBMCs or a T cell subset sorted from them (not recorded which). V is TRBV5-1 and J is TRBJ2-1; 10 bases align to TRBD1. This clonotype was obtained from an adult woman who had mild COVID-19 (a few samples of this study predate the infection). Cell type and time point are not known. The CDR3 coding sequence is TGCGCCAGTTCCGGGACAGGGGCCTCCTACAATGAGCAGTTCTTC. This translates into CASSGTGASYNEQFF.